This TCR beta chain derives from a study of blood T cell repertoires in COVID-19. Overall study context: Material from acute and convalescent COVID-19 was sourced from the United States, Italy and Spain. In each case, the material was cDNA or gDNA derived from T cells, B-cell-depleted T cells, or PBMCs.

In the study's own analysis: The authors estimated nucleated cell counts from reference gene primer amplification. Clones were read by immunoSEQ multiplex PCR, and TCRdb kept only the in-frame ones, dropping some. The DNA gave D and trimming, while V, J and clone size come from that table. The sample consists of more than 200,000 clones, over 70% of them appearing once. Germline CDR1 and CDR2: SGHTA and FQGNSA. Trimming cost V 4 bases and J 4 bases; bases outside gene matches: 10. CDR3 length: 16 residues. V and J are TRBV7-2 and TRBJ2-5; the match to TRBD2 covers 9 bases. The sample taken for sequencing was peripheral blood. The sequence was obtained from a woman of 80 years or more with acute or convalescent COVID-19. The CDR3 protein is CASSSDSGGPLETQYF. Here the CDR3 DNA reads TGTGCCAGCAGCTCTGATAGCGGGGGCCCTTTAGAGACCCAGTACTTC.